The clone carrying this TCR beta chain was detected ten times or more. Its antigen is unidentified. This entry is derived from a study of T-cell reconstitution after alpha-beta-depleted transplantation in children. Study findings and constraints: As was reported, about two months after transplant, alpha-beta T cells came from several hundred expanded graft clones. From surviving recipient T cells and thymic progenitors came the high day-60 TCRbeta diversity observed in some patients.

The authors prepared the TCRbeta library with unique molecular identifiers. TCRdb recomputed calls from the PCR reads with MiXCR, one row per CDR3 protein. Of 550,000 to 800,000 distinct CDR3 sequences in the sample, roughly 13% were seen once. The CDR3 has 14 amino acids. Germline V gene lookup returns CDR1 SQVTM and CDR2 ANQGSEA. Deletions cut 6 bases from V and 0 bases from J, with 14 bases between. This chain links TRBV29-1 with TRBJ1-2; TRBD1 might be the D (5 bases). This TCR came from a girl aged 2-15 years with congenital amegakaryocytic thrombocytopenia, due to receive a stem cell transplant. The input for sequencing was PBMCs, taken before TCRalphabeta/CD19-depleted stem cell transplant. The DNA of the CDR3 is TGCAGCGTCGCTTCCTGGGGGTCTAACTATGGCTACACCTTC. Its protein is CSVASWGSNYGYTF.